The 9 T cell receptor beta chains given below trace back to one sample, sequenced in a study of cytomegalovirus exposure and HLA in healthy donors. 60 Vbeta and 13 Jbeta primers were used in PCR. Here immunoSEQ multiplex PCR was the method, and the copy in TCRdb shows in-frame clones only, minus some. The table lists around 140,000 clones, over 70% of them singletons. Sequenced material: PBMCs. These receptors came from a man aged 40-49 years in good health and CMV-seronegative.

The rearrangement uses TRBV18 and TRBJ1-4, with a tentative D call TRBD1 (6 bases). The V gene's germline CDR1 is KGHSH and CDR2 LQKENI. This CDR3 region has 16 residues. Trimming removed 3 bases at V and 2 bases at J, with 13 bases between. CDR3 in amino acids: CASSPRAGETNEKLFF. The CDR3 coding sequence is TGTGCCAGCTCACCCCGGGCAGGGGAGACTAATGAAAAACTGTTTTTT.

The V call is TRBV7-6, the J call TRBJ2-1; the D is unclear. V was trimmed by 5 bases and J by 0 bases, leaving 14 bases between them. This CDR3 has 16 amino acids. Germline assignment: CDR1 SGHVS and CDR2 FNYEAQ. The CDR3 is CASSPYRVDSYNEQFF. CDR3 in DNA: TGTGCCAGCAGCCCGTACCGGGTCGACTCCTACAATGAGCAGTTCTTC.

The rearrangement uses TRBV19 and TRBJ2-5; 7 positions match TRBD2. Germline V lookup: CDR1 LNHDA, CDR2 SQIVND (reference sequence). The CDR3 length is 14 residues. J lost 5 bases, V lost 1 base, and 4 bases had no gene match. CDR3 amino acids: CASSIVGGVETQYF. The CDR3 DNA is TGTGCCAGTAGTATAGTGGGGGGGGTTGAGACCCAGTACTTC. Full variable domain (missing parts from reference TRBV19 and TRBJ2-5): DGGITQSPKYLFRKEGQNVTLSCEQNLNHDAMYWYRQDPGQGLRLIYYSQIVNDFQKGDIAEGYSVSREKKESFPLTVTSAQKNPTAFYLCASSIVGGVETQYFGPGTRLLVL.

In this sample, this clone turned up a few times. As DNA, the CDR3 is TGTGCCAGCAGCTTACCACTTGGGGACAAGGAAGCGCAGTATTTT. Its protein is CASSLPLGDKEAQYF. The V gene is TRBV7-9, the J gene TRBJ2-3; TRBD1 is a possible D gene (6 bases). Germline lookup yields CDR1 SEHNR and CDR2 FQNEAQ (reference sequence). The CDR3 extends over 15 amino acids. V lost 2 bases, J lost 10 bases, and 19 bases lay in between.

DNA for the CDR3: TGTGCCAGCAGGGCAACAGGGACGGAAAAACTGTTTTTT. This gives the protein CASRATGTEKLFF. The rearrangement uses TRBV25-1 and TRBJ1-4; the D gene is possibly TRBD1 (6 bases). This CDR3 comprises 13 residues. Trimming removed 6 bases from V and 8 bases from J, with 13 bases in between. CDR1 and CDR2 from the germline V gene are MGHDK and SYGVNS.

The V and J genes are TRBV5-1 and TRBJ2-1; weak D call: TRBD1 (8 bases). This CDR3 is 15 amino acids long. Germline V lookup: CDR1 SGHRS, CDR2 YFSETQ. Deletions cut 4 bases from V and 7 bases from J, with 18 bases between. CDR3 nucleotides: TGCGCCAGCAGCCCGGAGGACAGGGAGGGGAATGAGCAGTTCTTC. It translates to CASSPEDREGNEQFF. Filled out from reference TRBV5-1 and TRBJ2-1, the complete variable domain reads KAGVTQTPRYLIKTRGQQVTLSCSPISGHRSVSWYQQTPGQGLQFLFEYFSETQRNKGNFPGRFSGRQFSNSRSEMNVSTLELGDSALYLCASSPEDREGNEQFFGPGTRLTVL.

In this sample, this clone turned up a few times. Different DNA sequences within this sample yield the same CDR3. J is TRBJ1-5 and V is TRBV2, with 7 bases lining up with TRBD1. The germline V gene has CDR1 SNHLY and CDR2 FYNNEI. The CDR3 runs 18 residues. Trimming cost V 1 base and J 0 bases; bases outside gene matches: 9. CDR3 in DNA: TGTGCCAGCAGTGAAGGACAGGGCTACTCAAATAGCAATCAGCCCCAGCATTTT. Its translation: CASSEGQGYSNSNQPQHF.

The CDR3 spells CATSRETWTVAYGYTF. In nucleotides, the CDR3 is TGTGCCACCAGCAGAGAAACCTGGACAGTCGCCTATGGCTACACCTTC. The chain recombines TRBV15 with TRBJ1-2; a possible D gene is TRBD1 (6 bases). The CDR3 has 16 residues. CDR1 and CDR2 from the germline V gene are LNHNV and YYDKDF (reference sequence). V was trimmed by 0 bases and J by 4 bases, leaving 15 bases between them.

The V and J genes are TRBV6-5 and TRBJ1-1, with D perhaps TRBD1 (5 bases). Per the germline V gene, CDR1 is MNHEY and CDR2 is SVGAGI. The CDR3 extends over 13 amino acids. V was shortened by 0 bases and J by 11 bases, with 13 bases between the two germline ends. The CDR3 reads CASSYSLRQGAFF. The CDR3 DNA follows: TGTGCCAGCAGTTACTCCTTGAGGCAGGGCGCTTTCTTT.